This TCR beta chain was retrieved from a study of blood T cell repertoires in COVID-19. As handled by the study authors: Reference gene primer amplification gave nucleated cell count estimates. The assay was immunoSEQ multiplex PCR, and TCRdb's table has in-frame clones only and misses some. V and J calls and clone size follow that table, whereas D and trimming were derived from the DNA. The profile shows approximately 250,000 clones, under 90% of them singletons. The CDR3 contains 14 residues. CDR1 and CDR2 from the germline V gene are MNHEY and SVGAGI. The participants were between about 18 and 90 years old and came from under 25 US areas. With respect to this clone: Its ends do not fully match the called genes, so a read error is possible.

The chain joins TRBV6-5 to TRBJ2-2, with D maybe TRBD1 (5 bases). The sequencing input was PBMCs or T cells enriched from blood (not recorded which). This receptor was taken from a man aged 25-40 years with acute COVID-19. The DNA for the CDR3 is TGTGCCAGCAGTGACTCGACAGACACCGGGGAGCTGTTTTTT. Amino acid sequence: CASSDSTDTGELFF.